Following are 21 T cell receptor beta chains from one sample sequenced in a study of long-term antiretroviral therapy in people with HIV. immunoSEQ v3.0 was run at survey level. Assay: immunoSEQ multiplex PCR; the TCRdb copy retains only in-frame clones and omits some. The sample has around 15,000 clones, approximately 91% seen once. The material was unsorted PBMCs, obtained 0.6 years after starting antiretroviral therapy. The source of these receptors is a woman aged 40-49 years with HIV.

This clone turned up a few times. The chain carries TRBV30 and TRBJ2-7; maybe TRBD1 (6 bases). The germline CDR1 and CDR2 sequences are GTSNPN and SVGIG (reference sequence). The CDR3 covers 12 residues. V dropped 5 bases and J dropped 2 bases, with 10 bases sitting between them. The CDR3 DNA reads TGTGCCTGGCAGGGGACGACCTACGAGCAGTACTTC. Residues: CAWQGTTYEQYF.

V gene TRBV4-1 combines with J gene TRBJ2-2; the D gene could be TRBD1 or TRBD2 (5 bases each). Germline CDR1 is MGHRA and CDR2 is YSYEKL. The CDR3 has 18 amino acids. Trimming took off 1 base at V and 4 bases at J, with 19 bases between the two ends. The CDR3 sequence is CASSQGGRGSDPTGELFF. Here the CDR3 DNA reads TGCGCCAGCAGCCAAGGGGGCAGAGGGTCGGACCCCACCGGGGAGCTGTTTTTT.

The V and J genes are TRBV18 and TRBJ1-1; TRBD1 agrees at 9 bases. Germline V gene lookup returns CDR1 KGHSH and CDR2 LQKENI. With 6 bases clipped from V and 6 bases from J, the junction kept 14 bases outside the gene matches. This CDR3 is 16 amino acids long. This chain's CDR3 is CASSFRAGTGLPEAFF. CDR3 DNA: TGTGCCAGCTCGTTCCGCGCCGGGACAGGGCTACCTGAAGCTTTCTTT.

The chain carries TRBV4-3 and TRBJ2-1; 8 positions match TRBD2. This CDR3 contains 17 residues. The germline gives CDR1 LGHNA, CDR2 YSLEER. With V trimmed by 1 base and J by 0 bases, 5 bases remained unmatched. The CDR3, as DNA: TGCGCCAGCAGCCAAGCGGGGGGGCCCAGCTCCTACAATGAGCAGTTCTTC. Protein: CASSQAGGPSSYNEQFF.

The rearrangement joins TRBV27 to TRBJ2-7, with a weak D call TRBD1 (6 bases). Trimming stripped 1 base from V and 2 bases from J, with 18 bases between. CDR3 size: 17 residues. Germline V gives CDR1 MNHEY, CDR2 SMNVEV (reference sequence). CDR3 coding DNA: TGTGCCAGCAGTTTATGGGGTGGGGGCAGGGGTGCCTACGAGCAGTACTTC. It encodes CASSLWGGGRGAYEQYF.

The chain uses TRBV5-5 and TRBJ2-1; 8 bases are a match to TRBD1. The CDR3 extends over 15 amino acids. The V and J ends lost 4 bases and 7 bases, in that order; junction bases with no gene match: 10. From germline, CDR1 is SGHKS and CDR2 YYEKEE (reference sequence). This chain's CDR3 is CASSPGTGLGNEQFF. The CDR3 bases are TGTGCCAGCAGCCCCGGGACAGGCCTAGGGAATGAGCAGTTCTTC.

The chain carries TRBV23-1 and TRBJ2-2; a weak D match, TRBD1 (6 bases). TRBV23-1 is placed among ORFs of uncertain function. This CDR3 has 19 residues. V was cut by 4 bases and J by 2 bases, with 23 bases left in between. The CDR3, as DNA: TGCGCCAGCAGTCCCCCAGGAAGACAGGTCCTAGGAAACACCGGGGAGCTGTTTTTT. This codes for CASSPPGRQVLGNTGELFF.

CDR3: CASSPLGPLEKLFF. The CDR3, as DNA: TGTGCCAGCAGTCCACTCGGTCCCCTAGAAAAACTGTTTTTT. This chain joins TRBV6-7 and TRBJ1-4; no reliable D call. TRBV6-7 is an ORF for which the function is uncertain. The CDR3 has 14 amino acids. V lost 5 bases to trimming and J lost 8 bases, with 15 bases between them.

The genes are TRBV6-5 and TRBJ1-3; D is undetermined. There are 13 residues in the CDR3. The V and J ends lost 1 base and 0 bases respectively, with 1 base between them. Germline CDR1 and CDR2: MNHEY and SVGAGI. CDR3 region: CASSYYSGNTIYF. As DNA, the CDR3 is TGTGCCAGCAGTTACTACTCTGGAAACACCATATATTTT.

V and J are TRBV5-1 and TRBJ1-2; D may be TRBD1 (6 bases). CDR1 is SGHRS and CDR2 is YFSETQ in the germline V gene. The germline V and J ends were trimmed by 0 bases and 6 bases, with 9 bases remaining between them. The CDR3 contains 13 residues. The CDR3 nucleotides are TGCGCCAGCAGCTTGGGGGGGGCTGATGGCTACACCTTC. It codes for CASSLGGADGYTF.

V and J are TRBV11-3 and TRBJ2-3; tentatively, D is TRBD1 or TRBD2 (5 bases each). The CDR3 has 13 amino acids. CDR1 and CDR2 (germline): SGHNT, YENEEA. Trimming stripped 2 bases from V and 9 bases from J, with 12 bases between. CDR3 sequence: CASSLKRGSTQYF. CDR3 bases: TGTGCCAGCAGCTTAAAGAGGGGCTCGACGCAGTATTTT.

This clone was detected only a few times. This chain connects TRBV19 to TRBJ2-3, with 10 bases that match TRBD1. Per the germline V gene, CDR1 is LNHDA and CDR2 is SQIVND (reference sequence). The length of the CDR3 is 18 residues. Trimming cost V 5 bases and J 0 bases; bases outside gene matches: 11. The CDR3 protein is CASSESTGGASSTDTQYF. DNA of the CDR3: TGTGCCAGTAGTGAATCGACAGGGGGCGCTTCTAGCACAGATACGCAGTATTTT.

In its sample, this clone was seen once. V is TRBV5-4 and J is TRBJ2-5; 9 positions match TRBD1. The CDR3 runs 17 residues. Germline CDR1 and CDR2: SGHNT and YYREEE (reference sequence). The V gene end was trimmed by 4 bases and the J gene end by 4 bases; junction bases not matched to a gene: 14. In DNA, the CDR3 is TGTGCCAGCAGCCCCTCTAGGGACAGGGTTGTAGGAGAGACCCAGTACTTC. Translation: CASSPSRDRVVGETQYF.

CDR3 coding DNA: TGTGCCAGCGGATCGGCAGGGCGGAATGAAAAACTGTTTTTT. It is translated as CASGSAGRNEKLFF. This chain links TRBV6-5 with TRBJ1-4; D may be TRBD1 (5 bases). Germline V gene sequence: CDR1 MNHEY, CDR2 SVGAGI. V lost 8 bases, J lost 5 bases, and 15 bases lay in between. The CDR3 loop spans 14 amino acids.

The chain has TRBV2 and TRBJ1-2, with 11 bases lining up with TRBD1. J gave up 5 bases and V 5 bases, and 7 bases lay outside the gene matches. Germline lookup yields CDR1 SNHLY and CDR2 FYNNEI. The CDR3 loop spans 15 amino acids. As DNA, the CDR3 is TGTGCCAGCAGTCAGGGGACAGGGGGAACATATGGCTACACCTTC. As protein: CASSQGTGGTYGYTF. Full variable domain (remainder filled in from reference TRBV2 and TRBJ1-2): EPEVTQTPSHQVTQMGQEVILRCVPISNHLYFYWYRQILGQKVEFLVSFYNNEISEKSEIFDDQFSVERPDGSNFTLKIRSTKLEDSAMYFCASSQGTGGTYGYTFGSGTRLTVV.

The chain uses TRBV6-1 and TRBJ1-6, with TRBD1 as a possible D gene (5 bases). This CDR3 is 14 amino acids long. V shed 2 bases and J shed 9 bases, with 11 bases lying between them. CDR1 is MNHNS, CDR2 SASEGT, per germline. The CDR3 bases are TGTGCCAGCAGTGAACTGGTGGGGGGTTCACCCCTCCACTTT. It encodes CASSELVGGSPLHF.

CDR3 coding DNA: TGTGCCAGCAGTTACTCACAAGAGTGGCTCGAGCAGTACTTC. Its protein product is CASSYSQEWLEQYF. The chain employs TRBV6-5 and TRBJ2-7; the D is unclear. Trimming pared 0 bases from V and 6 bases from J, leaving 12 bases between. The CDR3 totals 14 residues. The V gene's germline CDR1 is MNHEY and CDR2 SVGAGI.

The CDR3 loop reads CASRLAGTTNTEAFF. The CDR3 coding sequence is TGTGCCAGCAGGTTGGCGGGGACTACGAACACTGAAGCTTTCTTT. The chain is built from TRBV7-3 and TRBJ1-1, with TRBD1 as a possible D gene (5 bases). CDR1 and CDR2 from the germline V gene are SGHTA and FQGTGA. The CDR3 loop spans 15 amino acids. Deletions cut 6 bases from V and 1 base from J, with 15 bases between.

J is TRBJ2-2 and V is TRBV7-9; no firm D call. Trimming cost V 5 bases and J 1 base, with 5 bases left between them. The germline V gene has CDR1 SEHNR and CDR2 FQNEAQ (reference sequence). This CDR3 spans 13 amino acids. The CDR3: CASSQKNTGELFF. CDR3 coding DNA: TGTGCCAGCAGCCAAAAGAACACCGGGGAGCTGTTTTTT. The full variable domain, in which reference TRBV7-9 and TRBJ2-2 provide the parts outside the CDR3, is DTGVSQNPRHKITKRGQNVTFRCDPISEHNRLYWYRQTLGQGPEFLTYFQNEAQLEKSRLLSDRFSAERPKGSFSTLEIQRTEQGDSAMYLCASSQKNTGELFFGEGSRLTVL.

The chain has TRBV4-1 and TRBJ2-2, with 9 bases aligning to TRBD2. From germline, CDR1 is MGHRA and CDR2 YSYEKL. Trimming took 3 bases from V and 6 from J; bases not matched to a gene: 20. This CDR3 spans 20 amino acids. The DNA of the CDR3 is TGCGCCAGCAGCCACCCCCGCCCGTCTGCGACTAGCGGTAGGGCCGGGGAGCTGTTTTTT. It yields the protein CASSHPRPSATSGRAGELFF.

The rearrangement uses TRBV25-1 and TRBJ2-1; 10 nucleotides align to TRBD2. This CDR3 has 15 amino acids. Germline V gene data show CDR1 as MGHDK and CDR2 as SYGVNS. V gave up 2 bases and J gave up 6 bases; unmatched junction bases: 4. The CDR3 nucleotides read TGTGCCAGCAGTGAAAGTCCTAGCGGGGGCAATGAGCAGTTCTTC. It translates to CASSESPSGGNEQFF. Using reference TRBV25-1 and TRBJ2-1 for the parts outside the CDR3, the full variable domain is EADIYQTPRYLVIGTGKKITLECSQTMGHDKMYWYQQDPGMELHLIHYSYGVNSTEKGDLSSESTVSRIRTEHFPLTLESARPSHTSQYLCASSESPSGGNEQFFGPGTRLTVL.